The 19 T cell receptor beta chains below were found in one sample sequenced in a study of massively parallel sequencing of T cell beta chains. In TCRdb, the 5' RACE reads were re-called with MiXCR into one record per CDR3 protein. The data hold some 4,000 distinct CDR3 sequences, with roughly two fifths observed a single time. Material: commercial RNA from peripheral blood pooled from many donors. The source of these receptors is a pool of human donors in good health; the sample was commercial RNA pooled from many donors.

In this sample, this clonotype is medium-sized (0.01 to 0.1%). The chain joins TRBV5-1 to TRBJ1-1; no reliable D call. V lost 0 bases, J lost 2 bases, and 5 bases lay in between. The CDR3 extends over 13 amino acids. Germline V gene sequence: CDR1 SGHRS, CDR2 YFSETQ. The CDR3 loop reads CASSLVDNTEAFF. The CDR3 nucleotides are TGCGCCAGCAGCTTGGTCGATAACACTGAAGCTTTCTTT.

In its sample, this clonotype was seen a few times. V gene TRBV20-1 combines with J gene TRBJ1-4; D unresolved. This CDR3 is built from 10 residues. V dropped 3 bases and J dropped 8 bases, with 4 bases sitting between them. Germline lookup yields CDR1 DFQATT and CDR2 SNEGSKA (reference sequence). The CDR3 sequence: CSASREKLFF. The CDR3 DNA follows: TGCAGTGCTAGCAGGGAAAAACTGTTTTTT.

This sequence joins TRBV6-2 or TRBV6-3 and TRBJ2-7, with D unresolved. Germline loops: CDR1 MNHEY, CDR2 SVGEGT. V lost 3 bases and J 6 bases, leaving 9 bases between the germline ends. The CDR3 runs 12 residues. The CDR3 sequence: CASSYIPREQYF. The CDR3 nucleotides read TGTGCCAGCAGTTATATCCCTCGCGAGCAGTACTTC.

The chain carries TRBV5-1 and TRBJ2-3; the D gene is possibly TRBD2 (6 bases). Trimming took 1 base from V and 1 from J, leaving 10 bases between them. The CDR3 totals 15 residues. Germline CDR1 is SGHRS and CDR2 is YFSETQ. The CDR3 loop is CASSLRPSGTDTQYF. The CDR3, as DNA: TGCGCCAGCAGCTTGCGTCCTAGCGGCACAGATACGCAGTATTTT.

By its share, this clonotype is large. Written as DNA, the CDR3 is TGCAGTGCGGAGGATGTACCGAATCAGCCCCAGCATTTT. It yields the protein CSAEDVPNQPQHF. J is TRBJ1-5 and V is TRBV20-1; no clear D. This CDR3 comprises 13 residues. Germline V gene data show CDR1 as DFQATT and CDR2 as SNEGSKA (reference sequence). V shed 6 bases and J shed 4 bases, with 13 bases lying between them.

The sample holds a few counts of this clonotype. V usage is TRBV12-3 or TRBV12-4 and J usage is TRBJ2-7; D may be TRBD2 (6 bases). Trimming pared 1 base from V and 9 bases from J, leaving 16 bases between. The CDR3 runs 14 residues. The CDR3: CASSLGGLRASQYF. The DNA for the CDR3 is TGTGCCAGCAGTTTAGGTGGACTACGCGCATCGCAGTACTTC.

The chain uses TRBV5-1 and TRBJ1-4; 7 bases fit TRBD1. V was pared by 0 bases and J by 8 bases, with 7 bases of the junction left unmatched. Germline V gene lookup returns CDR1 SGHRS and CDR2 YFSETQ. This CDR3 has 15 amino acids. The CDR3 loop reads CASSLAGGQSEKLFF. The CDR3 DNA follows: TGCGCCAGCAGCTTGGCCGGGGGACAGTCAGAAAAACTGTTTTTT.

The rearrangement links TRBV24-1 to TRBJ1-5; D not resolved. The germline V and J ends were trimmed by 7 bases and 4 bases, with 4 bases remaining between them. This CDR3 comprises 11 residues. Germline V gives CDR1 KGHDR, CDR2 SFDVKD. CDR3 residues: CATRGNQPQHF. In DNA form, the CDR3 reads TGTGCCACCAGGGGTAATCAGCCCCAGCATTTT.

This clonotype is labeled as medium-sized. The rearrangement uses TRBV13 and TRBJ1-5, with D unclear. Germline values: CDR1 PRHDT, CDR2 FYEKMQ (reference sequence). Trimming cost V 5 bases and J 0 bases, with 5 bases left between them. This CDR3 comprises 13 residues. The CDR3 is CASSLYSNQPQHF. CDR3 in DNA: TGTGCCAGCAGCCTCTATAGCAATCAGCCCCAGCATTTT.

The V and J genes are TRBV7-2 and TRBJ1-2; D remains ambiguous. Trimming removed 2 bases at V and 4 bases at J, with 14 bases between. CDR1 and CDR2 (germline): SGHTA, FQGNSA. The CDR3 is 15 amino acids. Here the CDR3 reads CASSLSRLQLYGYTF. The CDR3 coding sequence is TGTGCCAGCAGCTTATCCAGGCTTCAACTCTATGGCTACACCTTC.

This chain connects TRBV30 to TRBJ2-7, with TRBD2 matching 9 bases. V shed 0 bases and J 2 bases; nucleotides not matched to a gene: 2. The CDR3 is 14 amino acids. The germline V gene encodes CDR1 GTSNPN and CDR2 SVGIG (reference sequence). The CDR3 DNA is TGTGCCTGGAGTGTACCTAGCGGGGCCTACGAGCAGTACTTC. Encoded protein: CAWSVPSGAYEQYF.

This clonotype was seen a few times. The rearrangement uses TRBV20-1 and TRBJ1-5; TRBD1 matches at 8 bases. Germline CDR1 is DFQATT and CDR2 is SNEGSKA (reference sequence). CDR3 length equals 14 residues. V was pared by 5 bases and J by 5 bases, with 8 bases of the junction left unmatched. Here the CDR3 DNA reads TGCAGTGCTCGCCGGGACAGGAAGGATCAGCCCCAGCATTTT. It specifies CSARRDRKDQPQHF.

This clonotype is labeled medium-sized (0.01 to 0.1%). This chain links TRBV5-1 with TRBJ2-1, with a tentative D call TRBD1 (5 bases). The CDR3 extends over 13 amino acids. Germline lookup yields CDR1 SGHRS and CDR2 YFSETQ. The V and J ends lost 0 bases and 7 bases respectively, with 8 bases between them. The CDR3, as DNA: TGCGCCAGCAGCTTGGTCAGGGTAAATGAGCAGTTCTTC. Amino acid sequence: CASSLVRVNEQFF.

This clonotype was picked up a small number of times. The J gene is TRBJ2-7, the V gene TRBV19; D remains ambiguous. Between the trimmed V and J ends, which lost 4 bases and 3 bases, there was a span of 7 bases. This CDR3 has 12 amino acids. Germline CDR1 reads LNHDA; CDR2 reads SQIVND (reference sequence). The CDR3 region has the DNA TGTGCCAGTAGTAATCAATACTACGAGCAGTACTTC. It is translated as CASSNQYYEQYF.

In this sample, this clonotype turned up once. The V call is TRBV20-1, the J call TRBJ2-7, with D maybe TRBD2 (5 bases). Between the trimmed V and J ends, which lost 6 bases and 0 bases, there was a span of 12 bases. CDR1 is DFQATT, CDR2 SNEGSKA, per germline (reference sequence). This CDR3 contains 13 residues. CDR3 region: CSAPEVGSYEQYF. DNA of the CDR3: TGCAGTGCGCCGGAGGTTGGCTCCTACGAGCAGTACTTC.

V and J are TRBV5-1 and TRBJ2-3; D ambiguous. The V gene's germline CDR1 is SGHRS and CDR2 YFSETQ. V lost 4 bases to trimming and J lost 0 bases, with 9 bases between them. The CDR3 is 14 amino acids. This chain's CDR3 is CASSVGSSTDTQYF. Written as DNA, the CDR3 is TGCGCCAGCAGCGTAGGTTCTAGCACAGATACGCAGTATTTT.

The genes are TRBV6-4 and TRBJ1-1, with 9 bases identical to TRBD1. CDR1 MRHNA and CDR2 SNTAGT come from the germline V gene. This CDR3 region has 12 residues. V lost 6 bases, J lost 4 bases, and 0 bases stayed unmatched. The CDR3 is CASRTGGTEAFF. CDR3 sequence (DNA): TGTGCCAGCAGGACAGGGGGCACTGAAGCTTTCTTT.

This clonotype was found a few times. This chain links TRBV29-1 with TRBJ2-1, with unresolved D. The CDR3 runs to 15 residues. Germline CDR1 is SQVTM and CDR2 is ANQGSEA. Trimming took off 3 bases at V and 4 bases at J, with 16 bases between the two ends. Here the CDR3 DNA reads TGCAGCGTTGATTCCAGTAGCAACCTTTACAATGAGCAGTTCTTC. Residues: CSVDSSSNLYNEQFF.

This chain uses TRBV6-4 with TRBJ1-6; a possible D gene is TRBD1 (6 bases). The germline V gene encodes CDR1 MRHNA and CDR2 SNTAGT. Deletions cut 6 bases from V and 9 bases from J, with 18 bases between. The CDR3 covers 15 residues. DNA of the CDR3: TGTGCCAGCAGGACTGGGGGCTCTGAGGGTTCACCCCTCCACTTT. It yields the protein CASRTGGSEGSPLHF.